Presented here are 13 T cell receptor beta chains from one specimen sequenced in a study of Tregs in tolerant kidney transplant recipients (dated by TCRdb to between 2018 and 2020). The transplants used related donors along with nonmyeloablative bone marrow transplantation, and in the human trials mixed chimerism was transient. Receptors were amplified or captured by the immunoSEQ multiplex PCR assay. The clones in this table, taken by TCRdb from immuneACCESS, are in-frame only. Not every clone is retained; where verified, under half of the shortfall comes from an unresolved V gene, and the cause of the rest is unknown. The table of this sample itemizes approximately 6,000 clones. The biggest ten clones account for around 42% of the sample. Material: CD8+ T cells from blood (PBMCs), obtained 12 months after the transplant. The receptors derive from a human patient who received a combined kidney and bone marrow transplant. Following a transplant, a fraction of the T cells may be traceable to the graft donor.

On this clone: A junction boundary mismatches the germline segment, possibly from a read error. From the germline J gene comes the end of the CDR3, since the read stops 3 residues before it. V and J are TRBV30 and TRBJ1-2; D is ambiguous. The CDR3 runs 15 residues. CDR1 GTSNPN and CDR2 SVGIG come from the germline V gene (reference sequence). CDR3 sequence: CARSVRLLADNGYTF. The covered CDR3 bases are TGTGCCCGGAGTGTGAGACTTCTGGCAGATAATGGC.

Of note for this clone: Read data end 3 residues before the CDR3 end; the end is taken from the germline J gene. The V and J genes are TRBV7-9 and TRBJ2-7; 9 bases agree with TRBD1. V shed 6 bases and J 3 bases; nucleotides not matched to a gene: 9. CDR3 size: 15 residues. Germline loops: CDR1 SEHNR, CDR2 FQNEAQ (reference sequence). CDR3 DNA, as far as it was read: TGTGCCAGCAGTTACAGGGGGCTGAAATGCTACGAG. Translation gives CASSYRGLKCYE. From start to end, the CDR3 is CASSYRGLKCYEQYF. The entire variable domain, with the rest obtained from reference TRBV7-9 and TRBJ2-7, is as follows: DTGVSQNPRHKITKRGQNVTFRCDPISEHNRLYWYRQTLGQGPEFLTYFQNEAQLEKSRLLSDRFSAERPKGSFSTLEIQRTEQGDSAMYLCASSYRGLKCYEQYFGPGTRLTVT.

As for this clone: The read stops 3 residues short of the end of the CDR3; the missing end is completed from the germline J gene. The V and J genes are TRBV19 and TRBJ2-1; maybe TRBD2 (6 bases). V dropped 3 bases and J dropped 7 bases, with 7 bases sitting between them. The CDR3 extends over 12 amino acids. Germline V lookup: CDR1 LNHDA, CDR2 SQIVND (reference sequence). CDR3 protein: CASSMGGNEQFF. Incomplete CDR3 DNA: TGTGCCAGTAGTATGGGGGGAAATGAG.

Turning to this clone: The read finishes 3 residues shy of the CDR3 end, and the germline J gene is used to complete it. V usage is TRBV5-1 and J usage is TRBJ1-1; tentative D call: TRBD1 (5 bases). The V end was cut by 4 bases, the J end by 5 bases, with 12 bases between. Germline CDR1 SGHRS, CDR2 YFSETQ. There are 13 residues in the CDR3. This CDR3 is CASSNYQGTEAFF. Incomplete CDR3 DNA: TGCGCCAGCAGCAACTACCAGGGAACTGAA. Looking up the rest from reference TRBV5-1 and TRBJ1-1 gives the full variable domain: KAGVTQTPRYLIKTRGQQVTLSCSPISGHRSVSWYQQTPGQGLQFLFEYFSETQRNKGNFPGRFSGRQFSNSRSEMNVSTLELGDSALYLCASSNYQGTEAFFGQGTRLTVV.

A remark on this clone: The CDR3 is cut off 3 residues early in the read; its end comes from the germline J gene. The chain employs TRBV5-1 and TRBJ2-3; D remains ambiguous. V was pared by 2 bases and J by 6 bases, with 10 bases between. CDR3 size: 13 residues. Germline CDR1 SGHRS, CDR2 YFSETQ. CDR3 loop: CASSLGGLDTQYF. The covered CDR3 bases are TGCGCCAGCAGCTTAGGTGGGCTGGATACG.

Note on this clone: The CDR3 end lies 3 residues beyond the end of the read and is filled in from the germline J gene. V and J are TRBV28 and TRBJ1-5; D possibly corresponds to TRBD1 (5 bases). V was trimmed by 5 bases and J by 4 bases, leaving 15 bases between them. Germline assignment: CDR1 MDHEN and CDR2 SYDVKM. The CDR3 totals 15 residues. The CDR3 loop is CASSVRGERNQPQHF. CDR3 DNA (partial): TGTGCCAGCAGTGTTAGAGGGGAGCGAAATCAGCCC.

Notes on this clone: The sequence runs out 3 residues before the end of the CDR3; the remainder is reconstructed from the germline J gene. The V gene is TRBV5-1, the J gene TRBJ2-3, with 7 positions matching TRBD2. The CDR3 has 18 residues. Germline V gene lookup returns CDR1 SGHRS and CDR2 YFSETQ. Trimming removed 0 bases from V and 4 bases from J; junction bases left unmatched: 14. This CDR3 reads CASSLVSGEVKRADTQYF. The CDR3 DNA, read in part, is TGCGCCAGCAGCTTGGTGAGCGGGGAGGTCAAAAGAGCAGATACG.

A word on this clone: The read comes to an end 3 residues before the CDR3 does, leaving the germline J gene to fill in the end. The chain links TRBV7-9 to TRBJ2-3; D is unresolved. CDR3 length: 14 residues. Germline-derived CDR1 and CDR2 are SEHNR and FQNEAQ (reference sequence). Trimming cost V 5 bases and J 4 bases, with 13 bases left between them. Incomplete CDR3 DNA: TGTGCCAGCAGCATCCCTCCGGGTCCAGATACG. This translates into CASSIPPGPDT. The entire CDR3 is CASSIPPGPDTQYF.

Concerning this clone itself: The CDR3 extends 3 residues past the end of the read, so its final part is completed from the germline J gene. This sequence joins TRBV24-1 and TRBJ2-3; 11 bases line up with TRBD2. Germline CDR1 is KGHDR and CDR2 is SFDVKD. V shed 0 bases and J 3 bases; nucleotides not matched to a gene: 4. The CDR3 totals 17 residues. The CDR3 protein is CATSDLTSGSLTDTQYF. CDR3 DNA (partial): TGTGCCACCAGTGATTTGACTAGCGGGAGTTTGACAGATACG.

For this clone: Read coverage stops 3 residues before the CDR3 terminus; the germline J gene supplies the remainder. The chain recombines TRBV5-1 with TRBJ2-3, with TRBD2 as a possible D gene (5 bases). V dropped 0 bases and J dropped 2 bases, with 10 bases sitting between them. Looked up from germline, CDR1 is SGHRS and CDR2 is YFSETQ. The CDR3 consists of 15 residues. CDR3 DNA, as far as it was read: TGCGCCAGCAGCTTGGATCGGGGTGACACAGATACG. Encoded protein: CASSLDRGDTDT. The entire CDR3 reads CASSLDRGDTDTQYF.

To note about this clone: Sequencing ends 3 residues short of the CDR3 end; the germline J gene provides the rest. The chain recombines TRBV14 with TRBJ2-3, with a tentative D call TRBD1 (8 bases). Germline V lookup: CDR1 SGHDN, CDR2 FVKESK. V was shortened by 4 bases and J by 4 bases, with 15 bases between the two germline ends. The CDR3 is 15 residues long. CDR3 amino acids: CASSLRTGRADTQYF. Incomplete CDR3 DNA: TGTGCCAGCAGCCTGCGGACAGGGAGGGCAGATACG.

As regards this clone: The read ends 3 residues before the CDR3 terminus; that terminus is restored from the germline J gene. J is TRBJ2-7 and V is TRBV20-1; TRBD2 matches 10 bases. J gave up 5 bases and V 0 bases, and 7 bases lay outside the gene matches. The CDR3 runs 15 residues. Germline-derived CDR1 and CDR2 are DFQATT and SNEGSKA (reference sequence). CDR3 bases read: TGCAGTGCTAGAGATTGGGCTAGCGGGAGAGACGAG. Translation gives CSARDWASGRDE. The full CDR3 protein is CSARDWASGRDEQYF.

Details on this clone: The CDR3 end falls 3 residues outside the read, so it is completed with the germline J gene. This sequence joins TRBV29-1 and TRBJ2-7; D is perhaps TRBD2 (6 bases). V was cut by 3 bases and J by 4 bases, with 13 bases left in between. Germline V CDR1 and CDR2: SQVTM, ANQGSEA. The CDR3 totals 13 residues. Partial CDR3 DNA: TGCAGCGTTGAGCTAGCGAATACGTACGAG. Its translation is CSVELANTYE. The complete CDR3 protein is CSVELANTYEQYF.